This T cell receptor beta chain derives from a study of post-analysis software for immune sequencing data (dated by TCRdb to 2013 to 2016). About the full investigation: The recorded disease courses included relapsing-remitting, secondary progressive and progressive-relapsing multiple sclerosis, and some patients had no subtype annotation. A subset of samples was prepared in parallel using single-end sample barcoding, then pooled and co-amplified after Illumina adapter ligation. The patient repertoires were set against ten to eleven previously published healthy control repertoires from donors whose ages ranged from roughly 6 to 25 years. Broad study findings and their caveats: Significantly lower normalized Chao1 diversity was found in multiple sclerosis patients than in controls, suggesting substantial peripheral T-cell clonal expansion. Direct clustering with F measure showed strong co-clustering of samples prepared in the same batch, prompting a batch-effect correction. The control group was slightly older than the multiple sclerosis patient group.

Of note for this clonotype: The antigen it recognizes is unknown. Base qualities are not recorded, but no much larger clone differs from it by a single base.

Receptor amplification or capture employed PCR. TCRdb records Illumina HiSeq 2500 as the sequencer. Unique molecular identifiers were incorporated into TCR beta cDNA libraries to reduce PCR and sequencing biases. Per 1 to 10 million input T cells, approximately 500,000 cDNA molecules were obtained, such that each molecule approximated one T cell. The patient libraries were prepared and sequenced with the same protocol used for the earlier healthy control dataset. Samples belonging to the same batch were prepared together, multiplexed and sequenced on a shared HiSeq lane. The paper's processing steps were these. Raw barcoded reads were processed with MIGEC, discarding single-read molecular identifier groups before consensus assembly and CDR3 extraction. Clonotype tables were post-analysed with VDJtools, normalizing diversity by down-sampling all datasets to the smallest sample size. To correct batch-related cross-sample contamination, repertoire overlap clustering matched CDR3 amino acid sequences but not nucleotide sequences. TCRdb reworked the public reads: Q25 trimming with fastp, MiXCR clone assembly, productive beta chains retained. Identical CDR3 protein sequences are pooled into one entry, listed with their most common genes and DNA. The V and J calls and clone size come from TCRdb's table, not from the authors' own analysis. This sample comprises about 760,000 distinct CDR3 sequences, about 27% of them detected only once. The ten largest clones represent around 0.55% of the sample.

To demonstrate the VDJtools post-analysis software, the study profiled TCR beta repertoires from the peripheral blood of 13 young patients with multiple sclerosis. The patients with multiple sclerosis were children and adolescents between roughly 6 and 17 years of age. The sample taken for sequencing was blood. This clonotype was obtained from a girl aged 5-17 years with multiple sclerosis.

The CDR3 protein: CASRALGTSFYNEQFF. The DNA sequence reads TGTGCCAGCAGGGCTTTAGGGACATCTTTTTACAATGAGCAGTTCTTC. The chain is encoded by TRBV6-1 joined to TRBJ2-1; the D region possibly corresponds to TRBD1 (6 bases align). V loses 6 bases of germline sequence and J loses 4 bases, and the interval between the two ends is 19 bases. From a lookup of the germline V gene, CDR1 and CDR2 are MNHNS and SASEGT. The CDR3 covers 16 residues, taking in both the cysteine and the phenylalanine. Only the CDR3 region is kept as DNA, spanning 48 bases read in frame from base 1.